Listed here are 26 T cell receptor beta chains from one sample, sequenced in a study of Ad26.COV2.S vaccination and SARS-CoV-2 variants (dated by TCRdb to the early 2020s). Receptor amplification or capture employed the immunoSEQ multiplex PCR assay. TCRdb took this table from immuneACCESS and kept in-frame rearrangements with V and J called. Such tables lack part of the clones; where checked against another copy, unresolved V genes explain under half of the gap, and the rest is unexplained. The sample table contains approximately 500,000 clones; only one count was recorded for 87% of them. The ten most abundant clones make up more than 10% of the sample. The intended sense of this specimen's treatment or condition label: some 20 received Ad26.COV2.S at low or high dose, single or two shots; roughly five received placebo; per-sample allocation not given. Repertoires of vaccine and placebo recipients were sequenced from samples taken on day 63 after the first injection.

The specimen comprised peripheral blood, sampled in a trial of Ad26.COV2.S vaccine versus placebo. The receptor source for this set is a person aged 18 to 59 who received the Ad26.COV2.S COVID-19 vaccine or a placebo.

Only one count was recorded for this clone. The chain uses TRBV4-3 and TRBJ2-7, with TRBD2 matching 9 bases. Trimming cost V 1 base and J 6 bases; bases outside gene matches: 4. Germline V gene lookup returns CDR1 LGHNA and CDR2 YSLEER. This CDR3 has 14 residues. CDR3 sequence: CASSQVSGRSEQYF. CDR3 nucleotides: TGCGCCAGCAGCCAAGTAAGCGGGAGGTCCGAGCAGTACTTC.

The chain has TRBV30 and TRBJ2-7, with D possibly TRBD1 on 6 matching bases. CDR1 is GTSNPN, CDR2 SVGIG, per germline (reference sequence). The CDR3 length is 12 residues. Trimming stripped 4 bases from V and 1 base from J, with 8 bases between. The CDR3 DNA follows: TGTGCCTGGACGAGGGGGTCCTACGAGCAGTACTTC. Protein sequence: CAWTRGSYEQYF.

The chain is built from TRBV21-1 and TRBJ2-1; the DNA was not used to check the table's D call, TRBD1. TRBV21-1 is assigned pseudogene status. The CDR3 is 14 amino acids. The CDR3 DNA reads TGTGCCAGCAGGAGAAACAAGGAGGGGGCTGAGCAGTTCTTC. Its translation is CASRRNKEGAEQFF.

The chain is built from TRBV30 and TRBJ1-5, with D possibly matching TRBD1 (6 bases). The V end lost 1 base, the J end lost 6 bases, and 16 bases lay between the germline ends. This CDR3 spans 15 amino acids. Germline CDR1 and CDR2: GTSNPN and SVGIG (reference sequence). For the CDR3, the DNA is TGTGCCTGGAGTGCCCGAACAGGGAAAGGTCAGCCCCAGCATTTT. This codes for CAWSARTGKGQPQHF.

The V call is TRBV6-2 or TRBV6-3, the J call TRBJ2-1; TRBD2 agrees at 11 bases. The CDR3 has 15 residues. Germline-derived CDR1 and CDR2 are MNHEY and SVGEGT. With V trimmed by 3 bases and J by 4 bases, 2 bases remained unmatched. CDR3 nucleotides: TGTGCCAGCAGTTATGGGACTAGCGGATACAATGAGCAGTTCTTC. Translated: CASSYGTSGYNEQFF.

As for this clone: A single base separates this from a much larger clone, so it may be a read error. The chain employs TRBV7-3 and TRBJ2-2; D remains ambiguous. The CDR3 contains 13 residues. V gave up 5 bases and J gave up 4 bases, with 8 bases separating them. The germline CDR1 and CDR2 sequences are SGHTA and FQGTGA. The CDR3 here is CASSPSRTGELFF. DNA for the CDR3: TGTGCCAGCAGCCCGTCGCGCACCGGGGAGCTGTTTTTT. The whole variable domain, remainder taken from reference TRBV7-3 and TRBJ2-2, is GAGVSQTPSNKVTEKGKYVELRCDPISGHTALYWYRQSLGQGPEFLIYFQGTGAADDSGLPNDRFFAVRPEGSVSTLKIQRTERGDSAVYLCASSPSRTGELFFGEGSRLTVL.

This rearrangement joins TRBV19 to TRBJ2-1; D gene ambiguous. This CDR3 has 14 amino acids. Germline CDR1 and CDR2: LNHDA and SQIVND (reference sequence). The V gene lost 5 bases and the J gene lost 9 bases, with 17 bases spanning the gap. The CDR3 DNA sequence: TGTGCCAGTAGTGTGTCTACCAGTCTGGGTGAGCAGTTCTTC. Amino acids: CASSVSTSLGEQFF.

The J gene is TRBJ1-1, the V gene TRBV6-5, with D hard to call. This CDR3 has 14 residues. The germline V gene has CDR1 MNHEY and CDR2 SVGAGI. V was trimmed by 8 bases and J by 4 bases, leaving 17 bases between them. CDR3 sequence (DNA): TGTGCCAGCCGCCGTGGGAGGGAATCCACTGAAGCTTTCTTT. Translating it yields CASRRGRESTEAFF.

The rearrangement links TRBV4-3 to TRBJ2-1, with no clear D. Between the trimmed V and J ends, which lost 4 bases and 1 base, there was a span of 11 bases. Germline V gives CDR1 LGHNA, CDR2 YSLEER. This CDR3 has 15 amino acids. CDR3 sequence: CASSPSLPSYNEQFF. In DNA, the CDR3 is TGCGCCAGCAGCCCCTCCCTTCCGTCCTACAATGAGCAGTTCTTC.

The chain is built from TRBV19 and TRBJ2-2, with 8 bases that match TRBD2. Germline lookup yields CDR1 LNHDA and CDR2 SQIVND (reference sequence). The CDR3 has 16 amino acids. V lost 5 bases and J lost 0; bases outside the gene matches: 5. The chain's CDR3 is CASSGAGETNTGELFF. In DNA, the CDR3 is TGTGCCAGTAGTGGAGCGGGAGAGACGAACACCGGGGAGCTGTTTTTT.

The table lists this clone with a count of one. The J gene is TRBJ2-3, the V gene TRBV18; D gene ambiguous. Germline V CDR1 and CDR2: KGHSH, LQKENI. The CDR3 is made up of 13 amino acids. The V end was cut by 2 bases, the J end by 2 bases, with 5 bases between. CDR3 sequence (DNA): TGTGCCAGCTCACCATTGTCCACAGATACGCAGTATTTT. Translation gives CASSPLSTDTQYF.

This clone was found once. The CDR3 spells CASSEVSATPDTQYF. The CDR3 DNA is TGTGCCAGCAGTGAGGTATCCGCGACCCCTGATACGCAGTATTTT. J is TRBJ2-3 and V is TRBV2; no definite D call. The CDR3 is made up of 15 amino acids. Trimming left V 3 bases short and J 6 bases short, with 16 bases between. Per the germline V gene, CDR1 is SNHLY and CDR2 is FYNNEI.

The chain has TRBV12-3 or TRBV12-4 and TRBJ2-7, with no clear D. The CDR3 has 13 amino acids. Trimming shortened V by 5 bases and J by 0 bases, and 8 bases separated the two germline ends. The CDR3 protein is CASSPTHSYEQYF. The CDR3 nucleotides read TGTGCCAGCAGTCCAACACACTCCTACGAGCAGTACTTC.

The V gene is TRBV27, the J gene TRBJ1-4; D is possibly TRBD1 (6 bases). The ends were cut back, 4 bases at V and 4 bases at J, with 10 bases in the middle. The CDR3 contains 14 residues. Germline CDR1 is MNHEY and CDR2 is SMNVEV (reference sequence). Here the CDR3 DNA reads TGTGCCAGCAGTTCTGGACAGCTTAATGAAAAACTGTTTTTT. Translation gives CASSSGQLNEKLFF.

The CDR3 reads CASSYSLNQETQYF. Here the CDR3 DNA reads TGTGCCAGCAGTTACTCTTTAAACCAAGAGACCCAGTACTTC. The V call is TRBV6-5, the J call TRBJ2-5; D is uncertain. Germline CDR1 and CDR2: MNHEY and SVGAGI. V was cut by 0 bases and J by 0 bases, with 5 bases left in between. This CDR3 region has 14 residues.

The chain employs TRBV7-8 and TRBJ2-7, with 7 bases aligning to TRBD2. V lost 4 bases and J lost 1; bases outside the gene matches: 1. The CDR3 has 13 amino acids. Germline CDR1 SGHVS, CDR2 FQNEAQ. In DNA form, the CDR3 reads TGTGCCAGCAGCTCCGGGGGGTCCTACGAGCAGTACTTC. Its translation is CASSSGGSYEQYF. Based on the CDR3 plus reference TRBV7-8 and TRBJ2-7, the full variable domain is GAGVSQSPRYKVAKRGQDVALRCDPISGHVSLFWYQQALGQGPEFLTYFQNEAQLDKSGLPSDRFFAERPEGSVSTLKIQRTQQEDSAVYLCASSSGGSYEQYFGPGTRLTVT.

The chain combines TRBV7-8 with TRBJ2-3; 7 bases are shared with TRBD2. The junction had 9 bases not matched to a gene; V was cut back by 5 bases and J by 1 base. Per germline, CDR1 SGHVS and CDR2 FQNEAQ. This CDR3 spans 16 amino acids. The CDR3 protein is CASSAPGLRRTDTQYF. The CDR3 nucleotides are TGTGCCAGCAGCGCACCGGGACTACGCCGCACAGATACGCAGTATTTT.

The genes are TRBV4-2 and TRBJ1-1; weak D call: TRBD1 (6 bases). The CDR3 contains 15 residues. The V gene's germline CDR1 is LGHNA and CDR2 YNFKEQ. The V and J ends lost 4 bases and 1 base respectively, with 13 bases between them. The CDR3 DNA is TGTGCCAGCAGCCCAGGGGCGGCTGGGAACACTGAAGCTTTCTTT. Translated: CASSPGAAGNTEAFF.

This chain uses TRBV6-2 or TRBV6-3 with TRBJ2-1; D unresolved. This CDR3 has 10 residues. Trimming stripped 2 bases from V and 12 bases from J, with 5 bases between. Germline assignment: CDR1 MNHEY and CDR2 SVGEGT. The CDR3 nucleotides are TGTGCCAGCAGTTACCCGCCGCAGTTCTTC. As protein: CASSYPPQFF.

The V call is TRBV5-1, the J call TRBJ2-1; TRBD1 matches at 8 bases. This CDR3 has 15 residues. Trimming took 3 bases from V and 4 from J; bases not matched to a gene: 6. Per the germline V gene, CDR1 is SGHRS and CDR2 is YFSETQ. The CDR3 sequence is CASSSLDRAYNEQFF. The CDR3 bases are TGCGCCAGCAGCTCCCTGGACAGGGCTTACAATGAGCAGTTCTTC.

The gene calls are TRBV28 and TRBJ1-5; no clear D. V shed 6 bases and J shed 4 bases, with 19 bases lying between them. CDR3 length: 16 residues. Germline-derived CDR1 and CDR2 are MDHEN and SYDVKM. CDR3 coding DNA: TGTGCCAGCAGCTCGGGGAAAGCCGAGTGGAATCAGCCCCAGCATTTT. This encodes CASSSGKAEWNQPQHF.

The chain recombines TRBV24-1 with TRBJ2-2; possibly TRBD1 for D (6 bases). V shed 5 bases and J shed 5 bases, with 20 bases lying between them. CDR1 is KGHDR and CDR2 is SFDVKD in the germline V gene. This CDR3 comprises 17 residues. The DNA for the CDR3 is TGTGCCACCAGTGTCGGTCCCGGACAGCCGGGTACCGGGGAGCTGTTTTTT. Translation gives CATSVGPGQPGTGELFF.

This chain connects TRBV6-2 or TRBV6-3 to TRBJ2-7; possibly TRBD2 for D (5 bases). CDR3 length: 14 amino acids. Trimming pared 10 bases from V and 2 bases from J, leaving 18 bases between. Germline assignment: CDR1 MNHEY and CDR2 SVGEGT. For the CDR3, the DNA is TGTGCCACCAGGTACTGGGAGCCCCCCTACGAGCAGTACTTC. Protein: CATRYWEPPYEQYF.

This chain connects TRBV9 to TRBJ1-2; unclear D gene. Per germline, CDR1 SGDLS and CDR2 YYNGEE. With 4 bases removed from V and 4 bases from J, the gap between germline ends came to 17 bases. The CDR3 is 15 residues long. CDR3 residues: CASSPEWERSYGYTF. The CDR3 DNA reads TGTGCCAGCAGCCCAGAGTGGGAAAGAAGCTATGGCTACACCTTC.

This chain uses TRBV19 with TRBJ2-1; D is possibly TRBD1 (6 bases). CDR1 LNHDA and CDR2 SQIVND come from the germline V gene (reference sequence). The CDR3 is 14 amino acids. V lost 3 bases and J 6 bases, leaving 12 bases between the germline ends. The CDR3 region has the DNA TGTGCCAGTAGTATGGGGGCAGTTAGCAATGAGCAGTTCTTC. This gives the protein CASSMGAVSNEQFF.

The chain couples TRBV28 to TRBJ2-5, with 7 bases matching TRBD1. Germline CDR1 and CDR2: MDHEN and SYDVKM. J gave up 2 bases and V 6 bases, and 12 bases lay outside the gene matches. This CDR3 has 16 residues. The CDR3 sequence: CASSISQWGQQETQYF. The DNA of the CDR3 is TGTGCCAGCAGCATATCCCAGTGGGGACAGCAAGAGACCCAGTACTTC.